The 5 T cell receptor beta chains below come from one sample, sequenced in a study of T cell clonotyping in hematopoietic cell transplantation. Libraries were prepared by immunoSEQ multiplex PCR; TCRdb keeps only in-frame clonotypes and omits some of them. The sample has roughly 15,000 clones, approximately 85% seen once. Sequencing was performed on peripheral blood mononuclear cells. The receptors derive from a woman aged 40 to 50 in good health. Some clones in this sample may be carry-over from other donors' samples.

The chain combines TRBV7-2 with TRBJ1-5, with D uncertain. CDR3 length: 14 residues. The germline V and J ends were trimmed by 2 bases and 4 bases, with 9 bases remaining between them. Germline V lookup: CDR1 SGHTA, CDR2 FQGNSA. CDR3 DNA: TGTGCCAGCAGCTTAAATACGGGAAATCAGCCCCAGCATTTT. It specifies CASSLNTGNQPQHF.

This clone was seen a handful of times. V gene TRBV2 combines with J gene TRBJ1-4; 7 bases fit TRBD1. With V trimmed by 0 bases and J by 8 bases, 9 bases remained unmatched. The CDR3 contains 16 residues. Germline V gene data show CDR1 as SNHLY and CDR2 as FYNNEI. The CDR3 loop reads CASSEAGDGDSEKLFF. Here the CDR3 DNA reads TGTGCCAGCAGTGAAGCGGGAGATGGGGACAGCGAAAAACTGTTTTTT.

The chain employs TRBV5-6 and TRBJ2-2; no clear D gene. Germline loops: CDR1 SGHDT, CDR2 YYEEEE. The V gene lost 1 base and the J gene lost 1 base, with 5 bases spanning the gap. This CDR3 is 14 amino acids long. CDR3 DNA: TGTGCCAGCAGCTTGACCCGGAACACCGGGGAGCTGTTTTTT. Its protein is CASSLTRNTGELFF.

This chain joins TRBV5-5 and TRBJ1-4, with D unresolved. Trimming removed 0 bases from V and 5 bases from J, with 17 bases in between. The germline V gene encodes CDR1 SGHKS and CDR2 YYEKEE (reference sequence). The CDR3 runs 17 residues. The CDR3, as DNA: TGTGCCAGCAGCTTGGATGCGCAGCCGGCCCTCAATGAAAAACTGTTTTTT. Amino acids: CASSLDAQPALNEKLFF. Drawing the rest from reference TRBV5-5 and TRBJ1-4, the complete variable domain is DAGVTQSPTHLIKTRGQQVTLRCSPISGHKSVSWYQQVLGQGPQFIFQYYEKEERGRGNFPDRFSARQFPNYSSELNVNALLLGDSALYLCASSLDAQPALNEKLFFGSGTQLSVL.

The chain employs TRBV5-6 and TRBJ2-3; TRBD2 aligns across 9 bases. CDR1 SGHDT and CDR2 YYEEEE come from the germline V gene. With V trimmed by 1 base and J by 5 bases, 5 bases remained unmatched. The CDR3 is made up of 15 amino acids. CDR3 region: CASSLWSSGKDTQYF. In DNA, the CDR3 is TGTGCCAGCAGCTTGTGGTCTAGCGGGAAAGATACGCAGTATTTT. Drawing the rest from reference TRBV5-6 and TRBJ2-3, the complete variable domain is DAGVTQSPTHLIKTRGQQVTLRCSPKSGHDTVSWYQQALGQGPQFIFQYYEEEERQRGNFPDRFSGHQFPNYSSELNVNALLLGDSALYLCASSLWSSGKDTQYFGPGTRLTVL.